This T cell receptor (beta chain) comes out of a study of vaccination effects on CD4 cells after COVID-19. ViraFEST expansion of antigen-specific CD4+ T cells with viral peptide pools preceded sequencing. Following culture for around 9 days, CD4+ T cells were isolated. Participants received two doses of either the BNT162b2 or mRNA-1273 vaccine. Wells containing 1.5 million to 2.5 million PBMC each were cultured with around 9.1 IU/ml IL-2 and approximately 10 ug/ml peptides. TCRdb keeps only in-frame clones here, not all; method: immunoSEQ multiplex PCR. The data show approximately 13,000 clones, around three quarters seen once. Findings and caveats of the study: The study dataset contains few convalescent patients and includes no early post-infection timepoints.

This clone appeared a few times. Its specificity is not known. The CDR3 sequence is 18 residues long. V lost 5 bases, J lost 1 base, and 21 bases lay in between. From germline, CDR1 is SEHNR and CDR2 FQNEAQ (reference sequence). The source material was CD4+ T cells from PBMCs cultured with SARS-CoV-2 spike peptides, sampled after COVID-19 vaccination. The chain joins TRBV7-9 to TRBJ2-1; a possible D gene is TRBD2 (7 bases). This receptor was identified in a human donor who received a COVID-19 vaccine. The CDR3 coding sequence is TGTGCCAGCAGCCTAACACCGAGGGGGGGACGTTCCTACAATGAGCAGTTCTTC. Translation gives CASSLTPRGGRSYNEQFF.